The 30 T cell receptor beta chains below come from one sample, sequenced in a study of response to subunit inactivated influenza vaccine. TCRdb re-called the RT-PCR reads with MiXCR, one entry per CDR3 protein. Of approximately 500,000 distinct CDR3 sequences listed, under 15% are singletons. The sample was PBMCs from blood, taken about 6 weeks after vaccination. The receptors shown here come from a man aged 45-65 years who received an inactivated influenza vaccine.

This clonotype was detected many times. The rearrangement joins TRBV29-1 to TRBJ2-5; 12 nucleotides line up with TRBD2. V shed 3 bases and J 0 bases; nucleotides not matched to a gene: 11. Germline CDR1 and CDR2: SQVTM and ANQGSEA. The CDR3 contains 18 residues. The CDR3 reads CSVDGLLAGGTYQETQYF. The CDR3, as DNA: TGCAGCGTTGACGGTTTACTAGCGGGAGGAACGTACCAAGAGACCCAGTACTTC.

This clonotype was seen repeatedly, ten times or more. The V and J genes are TRBV7-2 and TRBJ2-7; 11 bases match TRBD2. This CDR3 spans 17 amino acids. V lost 2 bases to trimming and J lost 2 bases; unmatched junction nucleotides: 8. Germline V gene sequence: CDR1 SGHTA, CDR2 FQGNSA. In DNA form, the CDR3 reads TGTGCCAGCAGCTTACCAGAGGGACTAGCGGATCCCTACGAGCAGTACTTC. Translation gives CASSLPEGLADPYEQYF.

The chain uses TRBV7-2 and TRBJ2-7; D gene uncertain. Germline V gives CDR1 SGHTA, CDR2 FQGNSA. V was trimmed by 5 bases and J by 0 bases, leaving 11 bases between them. The CDR3 is 14 residues long. CDR3 region: CASSPGSISYEQYF. CDR3 coding DNA: TGTGCCAGCAGCCCCGGTAGCATCTCCTACGAGCAGTACTTC.

This clonotype was observed a few times. The chain couples TRBV7-6 to TRBJ2-1, with D possibly TRBD2 on 5 matching bases. The CDR3 is 18 residues long. Trimming left V 1 base short and J 0 bases short, with 16 bases between. Germline CDR1 and CDR2: SGHVS and FNYEAQ. The CDR3 bases are TGTGCCAGCAGCTTAGATCCATTACGGGGAAGCTCCTACAATGAGCAGTTCTTC. This codes for CASSLDPLRGSSYNEQFF.

The gene calls are TRBV7-2 and TRBJ2-3; TRBD2 matches at 13 bases. The V gene's germline CDR1 is SGHTA and CDR2 FQGNSA. The length of the CDR3 is 15 residues. Trimming took 4 bases from V and 6 from J; bases not matched to a gene: 4. The CDR3 sequence: CASSSGLAGRDTQYF. The CDR3, as DNA: TGTGCCAGCAGCTCGGGACTAGCGGGGAGGGATACGCAGTATTTT.

This clonotype was detected only once. The V call is TRBV28, the J call TRBJ2-5, with a possible D match to TRBD2 (5 bases). The CDR3 runs 14 residues. Trimming shortened V by 8 bases and J by 2 bases, and 15 bases separated the two germline ends. From germline, CDR1 is MDHEN and CDR2 SYDVKM. CDR3 protein: CASRRGPGQETQYF. The CDR3 nucleotides are TGTGCCAGCCGGCGAGGGCCGGGTCAAGAGACCCAGTACTTC.

This clonotype was detected a few times. This chain links TRBV5-5 with TRBJ2-2; the match to TRBD1 covers 8 bases. From germline, CDR1 is SGHKS and CDR2 YYEKEE (reference sequence). This CDR3 has 14 residues. With 8 bases clipped from V and 5 bases from J, the junction kept 8 bases outside the gene matches. CDR3 sequence: CASDRDRLTGELFF. CDR3 in DNA: TGTGCCAGTGACCGGGACAGGTTAACCGGGGAGCTGTTTTTT.

This clonotype showed up many times. This chain joins TRBV20-1 and TRBJ2-2; D possibly corresponds to TRBD2 (7 bases). This CDR3 region has 14 residues. In germline, CDR1 is DFQATT, CDR2 SNEGSKA (reference sequence). The V end lost 3 bases, the J end lost 5 bases, and 13 bases lay between the germline ends. CDR3 protein: CSARWGGRTGELFF. CDR3 in DNA: TGCAGTGCTAGGTGGGGGGGCAGGACCGGGGAGCTGTTTTTT.

The chain has TRBV5-6 and TRBJ1-1, with D possibly TRBD1 on 6 matching bases. The CDR3 totals 14 residues. CDR1 and CDR2 from the germline V gene are SGHDT and YYEEEE. V was cut by 3 bases and J by 13 bases, with 22 bases left in between. This CDR3 reads CASSWGGHPGKDFF. The DNA for the CDR3 is TGTGCCAGCAGCTGGGGGGGGCATCCCGGCAAGGATTTCTTT.

The chain couples TRBV14 to TRBJ1-2, with D tentatively TRBD1 (5 bases). Trimming took 1 base from V and 3 from J, leaving 15 bases between them. The CDR3 sequence is 16 residues long. CDR1 SGHDN and CDR2 FVKESK come from the germline V gene. This chain's CDR3 is CASSQVGRGRYYGYTF. DNA for the CDR3: TGTGCCAGCAGCCAAGTTGGAAGGGGCCGCTACTATGGCTACACCTTC.

The J gene is TRBJ1-1, the V gene TRBV6-5, with a tentative D call TRBD1 (5 bases). The CDR3 sequence is 15 residues long. Germline-derived CDR1 and CDR2 are MNHEY and SVGAGI. Between the trimmed V and J ends, which lost 1 base and 4 bases, there was a span of 13 bases. The CDR3 DNA sequence: TGTGCCAGCAGTTACTTCGCAGGGCGGGGCACTGAAGCTTTCTTT. Translating it yields CASSYFAGRGTEAFF.

This clonotype was counted a few times. The chain combines TRBV4-1 with TRBJ2-3, with TRBD1 as a possible D gene (6 bases). Deletions cut 0 bases from V and 0 bases from J, with 10 bases between. The germline gives CDR1 MGHRA, CDR2 YSYEKL. The CDR3 loop spans 16 amino acids. CDR3 nucleotides: TGCGCCAGCAGCCAAGATGACAGGACTAGCACAGATACGCAGTATTTT. Its protein is CASSQDDRTSTDTQYF.

The chain joins TRBV6-2 or TRBV6-3 to TRBJ2-1, with D hard to call. In germline, CDR1 is MNHEY, CDR2 SVGEGT. There are 14 residues in the CDR3. Trimming left V 6 bases short and J 7 bases short, with 16 bases between. The CDR3 DNA follows: TGTGCCAGCAGGAGACTGGTCGCTTGGAATGAGCAGTTCTTC. Protein sequence: CASRRLVAWNEQFF.

A few counts support this clonotype. The J gene is TRBJ2-7, the V gene TRBV29-1; 9 bases fit TRBD2. The CDR3 has 15 amino acids. Germline V gives CDR1 SQVTM, CDR2 ANQGSEA. J was trimmed by 1 base and V by 0 bases; bases with no gene match: 4. The CDR3 bases are TGCAGCGTTGAAGATCGCGGGGGGGTATCCTACGAGCAGTACTTC. This translates into CSVEDRGGVSYEQYF.

This clonotype was seen a few times. The gene calls are TRBV4-3 and TRBJ1-1, with D tentatively TRBD1 (5 bases). V lost 4 bases to trimming and J lost 0 bases, with 18 bases between them. The CDR3 totals 17 residues. Looked up from germline, CDR1 is LGHNA and CDR2 is YSLEER. As DNA, the CDR3 is TGCGCCAGCAGCCTTCAATCGGGACGGACGATGAACACTGAAGCTTTCTTT. It yields the protein CASSLQSGRTMNTEAFF.

This clonotype was counted a single time. The rearrangement uses TRBV3-1 and TRBJ2-3; the match to TRBD1 covers 7 bases. Unmatched junction bases numbered 8, after V lost 1 base and J lost 4 bases. In germline, CDR1 is LGHDT, CDR2 YNNKEL (reference sequence). The CDR3 contains 16 residues. CDR3 region: CASSQARQGGSDTQYF. The CDR3 DNA reads TGTGCCAGCAGCCAAGCCCGACAGGGTGGGTCAGATACGCAGTATTTT.

The gene calls are TRBV20-1 and TRBJ2-7, with a possible D match to TRBD2 (6 bases). Deletions cut 5 bases from V and 7 bases from J, with 18 bases between. The CDR3 is made up of 13 amino acids. Germline V lookup: CDR1 DFQATT, CDR2 SNEGSKA (reference sequence). The CDR3 here is CSAAGTVGGEQYF. CDR3 nucleotide sequence: TGCAGTGCTGCCGGGACCGTCGGGGGAGAGCAGTACTTC.

The sample holds a few counts of this clonotype. The genes are TRBV7-2 and TRBJ2-5, with TRBD2 identical over 8 bases. J was trimmed by 8 bases and V by 4 bases; bases with no gene match: 9. Germline CDR1 is SGHTA and CDR2 is FQGNSA. This CDR3 contains 14 residues. The CDR3, as DNA: TGTGCCAGCAGCTCAGAGGGACTAGTGGGTACCCAGTACTTC. It translates to CASSSEGLVGTQYF. The variable domain in full, completed from reference TRBV7-2 and TRBJ2-5, reads GAGVSQSPSNKVTEKGKDVELRCDPISGHTALYWYRQSLGQGLEFLIYFQGNSAPDKSGLPSDRFSAERTGGSVSTLTIQRTQQEDSAVYLCASSSEGLVGTQYFGPGTRLLVL.

This clonotype was observed at least ten times. The chain employs TRBV5-1 and TRBJ2-2; weak D call: TRBD2 (5 bases). This CDR3 region has 15 residues. V was clipped by 1 base and J by 0 bases, with 7 bases between them. Germline values: CDR1 SGHRS, CDR2 YFSETQ. CDR3 bases: TGCGCCAGCAGCTTGCGGGGTTCGAACACCGGGGAGCTGTTTTTT. This translates into CASSLRGSNTGELFF.

This clonotype has ten or more counts. The rearrangement joins TRBV20-1 to TRBJ2-2; possibly TRBD2 for D (6 bases). Germline V gene sequence: CDR1 DFQATT, CDR2 SNEGSKA (reference sequence). The V end lost 0 bases, the J end lost 1 base, and 12 bases lay between the germline ends. The CDR3 is 16 amino acids. CDR3 coding DNA: TGCAGTGCTAGAGAGCCCTCCGGGGGGAACACCGGGGAGCTGTTTTTT. Translating gives CSAREPSGGNTGELFF.

Here the CDR3 reads CASSSSETQYF. The CDR3 DNA reads TGTGCCAGCAGTTCTTCCGAGACCCAGTACTTC. The chain combines TRBV12-3 or TRBV12-4 with TRBJ2-5; D unclear. Trimming pared 4 bases from V and 5 bases from J, leaving 5 bases between. The CDR3 contains 11 residues.

The V and J genes are TRBV6-1 and TRBJ1-2; 7 bases fit TRBD1. V gave up 2 bases and J gave up 8 bases; unmatched junction bases: 2. Looked up from germline, CDR1 is MNHNS and CDR2 is SASEGT. The CDR3 loop spans 12 amino acids. The CDR3, as DNA: TGTGCCAGCAGTGAACACAGGGGAGGCTACACCTTC. This translates into CASSEHRGGYTF.

This clonotype was counted between two and nine times. This chain connects TRBV20-1 to TRBJ2-1, with 11 bases lining up with TRBD2. CDR3 length: 15 residues. Germline CDR1 reads DFQATT; CDR2 reads SNEGSKA (reference sequence). Trimming removed 6 bases from V and 5 bases from J; junction bases left unmatched: 9. The CDR3 coding sequence is TGCAGTGCCCGGGGACTAGCGGCAAATAACAATGAGCAGTTCTTC. Translated: CSARGLAANNNEQFF.

In this sample, this clonotype turned up many times. A read error may produce the germline difference seen at one junction end. The chain carries TRBV7-2 and TRBJ2-5; TRBD1 matches 7 bases. CDR3 size: 13 residues. Germline CDR1 reads SGHTA; CDR2 reads FQGNSA. This CDR3 reads CASSLVRGETQYF. CDR3 coding DNA: TGTGCCAGCAGTTTAGTCAGGGGGGAGACCCAGTACTTC.

Note on this clonotype: At one end, the junction sequence differs from germline, possibly due to a read error. The V gene is TRBV5-5, the J gene TRBJ2-3; TRBD1 matches at 9 bases. Germline lookup yields CDR1 SGHKS and CDR2 YYEKEE (reference sequence). The CDR3 loop spans 15 amino acids. The CDR3 loop is CANSLDRGGADTQYF. For the CDR3, the DNA is TGTGCCAACAGCTTGGACAGGGGTGGTGCTGATACGCAGTATTTT. The full variable domain, with the rest looked up from reference TRBV5-5 and TRBJ2-3, is DAGVTQSPTHLIKTRGQQVTLRCSPISGHKSVSWYQQVLGQGPQFIFQYYEKEERGRGNFPDRFSARQFPNYSSELNVNALLLGDSALYLCANSLDRGGADTQYFGPGTRLTVL.

The rearrangement links TRBV7-9 to TRBJ2-2; tentative D call: TRBD2 (6 bases). The length of the CDR3 is 19 residues. V was clipped by 10 bases and J by 3 bases, with 30 bases between them. Germline V gene sequence: CDR1 SEHNR, CDR2 FQNEAQ (reference sequence). In DNA, the CDR3 is TGTGCCATGGGCCCCGGGCTTCTTTGCGGGGAGATTTACACCGGGGAGCTGTTTTTT. It encodes CAMGPGLLCGEIYTGELFF.

This clonotype has a count of ten or more. The genes are TRBV9 and TRBJ1-4, with a weak D call TRBD1 (5 bases). The CDR3 length is 15 residues. CDR1 is SGDLS and CDR2 is YYNGEE in the germline V gene. V shed 3 bases and J shed 8 bases, with 17 bases lying between them. The CDR3, as DNA: TGTGCCAGCAGCGCCGGAGGACTAGGGGAGGAAAAACTGTTTTTT. It is translated as CASSAGGLGEEKLFF.

This clonotype was picked up many times. The rearrangement links TRBV25-1 to TRBJ2-7; 10 bases match TRBD1. With V trimmed by 7 bases and J by 7 bases, 7 bases remained unmatched. The CDR3 spans 13 residues. The V gene's germline CDR1 is MGHDK and CDR2 SYGVNS. CDR3 DNA sequence: TGTGCCAGCACACGGGACAGGGGAGGTGAGCAGTACTTC. It specifies CASTRDRGGEQYF.

This clonotype was detected only a few times. The chain joins TRBV7-2 to TRBJ2-2; D is uncertain. The V and J ends lost 3 bases and 6 bases respectively, with 11 bases between them. This CDR3 region has 14 residues. Germline V gives CDR1 SGHTA, CDR2 FQGNSA. CDR3 nucleotide sequence: TGTGCCAGCAGCTTGGACCTTAGGGCCGGGGAGCTGTTTTTT. Protein sequence: CASSLDLRAGELFF. Full variable domain (rest looked up from reference TRBV7-2 and TRBJ2-2): GAGVSQSPSNKVTEKGKDVELRCDPISGHTALYWYRQSLGQGLEFLIYFQGNSAPDKSGLPSDRFSAERTGGSVSTLTIQRTQQEDSAVYLCASSLDLRAGELFFGEGSRLTVL.

This clonotype was detected only a few times. The CDR3 sequence is CSARTGVDTEAFF. The CDR3, as DNA: TGCAGTGCTAGAACAGGGGTGGACACTGAAGCTTTCTTT. V and J are TRBV20-1 and TRBJ1-1, with 7 bases lining up with TRBD1. After removal of 2 bases from V and 3 bases from J, the junction contained 3 bases not matched to a gene. This CDR3 has 13 amino acids. The germline V gene has CDR1 DFQATT and CDR2 SNEGSKA (reference sequence).